Following are 8 T cell receptor beta chains from one sample sequenced in a study of T cell repertoires in cytomegalovirus infection. TCRdb passed the reads through MiXCR, listing each CDR3 protein once. The sample shows 80,000 or so distinct CDR3 sequences, 24% of them seen only once. These receptors have no identified antigens. Sequencing was performed on CD8+ T cells from cultured PBMCs, taken from culture after CMV antigen stimulation. The receptors stem from a human donor in good health (CMV status not recorded). Some clones in this sample may be carry-over from other donors' samples.

This chain joins TRBV27 and TRBJ1-5; D remains unclear. This CDR3 comprises 12 residues. Germline V CDR1 and CDR2: MNHEY, SMNVEV (reference sequence). V lost 6 bases, J lost 7 bases, and 10 bases lay in between. This CDR3 reads CASRGGGQPQHF. The CDR3 DNA follows: TGTGCCAGCAGGGGCGGAGGACAGCCCCAGCATTTT.

The CDR3 bases are TGTGCCAGCAGCCAAGATTTGGGCCCAGATACGCAGTATTTT. This translates into CASSQDLGPDTQYF. This chain uses TRBV4-2 with TRBJ2-3; D is unresolved. Trimming removed 0 bases at V and 4 bases at J, with 8 bases between. Germline assignment: CDR1 LGHNA and CDR2 YNFKEQ. CDR3 length: 14 residues.

The chain is built from TRBV28 and TRBJ2-2; no firm D call. CDR3 length equals 16 residues. The V gene's germline CDR1 is MDHEN and CDR2 SYDVKM. V lost 7 bases and J 0 bases, leaving 15 bases between the germline ends. The CDR3 nucleotides read TGTGCCAGCACCGCCGACACAGCCGCGAACACCGGGGAGCTGTTTTTT. Encoded protein: CASTADTAANTGELFF.

This clonotype rates as medium-sized (0.01 to 0.1%). The V gene is TRBV7-2, the J gene TRBJ2-1; 10 bases are a match to TRBD2. The CDR3 extends over 17 amino acids. The junction had 13 bases not matched to a gene; V was cut back by 5 bases and J by 6 bases. Germline V gene data show CDR1 as SGHTA and CDR2 as FQGNSA. The CDR3 DNA sequence: TGTGCCAGCAGCCTACCCATAGCGGGGGGCCCCACCAATGAGCAGTTCTTC. Its translation: CASSLPIAGGPTNEQFF.

This clonotype was seen more than once but under ten times. The junction does not match germline at one end; this may be a read error. The CDR3, as DNA: TGTGCCAGCAGTTACTGGGGGCTTTCGAATTCACCCTTCCACTTT. Amino acid sequence: CASSYWGLSNSPFHF. This chain joins TRBV6-2 or TRBV6-3 and TRBJ1-6, with D tentatively TRBD1 (6 bases). The CDR3 is 15 amino acids. Germline CDR1 is MNHEY and CDR2 is SVGEGT.

This clonotype was seen only a few times. V usage is TRBV7-6 and J usage is TRBJ2-1; 8 nucleotides agree with TRBD1. The CDR3 length is 14 residues. Trimming took 3 bases from V and 8 from J; bases not matched to a gene: 6. Germline CDR1 is SGHVS and CDR2 is FNYEAQ. The CDR3 region has the DNA TGTGCCAGCAGCTTCCTCGGACAGGGCGATGAGCAGTTCTTC. Its protein is CASSFLGQGDEQFF.

This clonotype showed up many times. The CDR3 reads CASSLGIAGGDNEQFF. CDR3 DNA sequence: TGTGCCAGCAGCTTAGGTATAGCGGGGGGGGACAATGAGCAGTTCTTC. The rearrangement uses TRBV7-2 and TRBJ2-1, with TRBD2 matching over 11 bases. The junction had 4 bases not matched to a gene; V was cut back by 1 base and J by 5 bases. The V gene's germline CDR1 is SGHTA and CDR2 FQGNSA. The CDR3 is 16 amino acids.

This clonotype has just a few counts. The V gene is TRBV24-1, the J gene TRBJ2-1; 7 nucleotides agree with TRBD1. This CDR3 has 15 amino acids. CDR1 and CDR2 from the germline V gene are KGHDR and SFDVKD. Trimming took 10 bases from V and 4 from J; bases not matched to a gene: 12. The DNA for the CDR3 is TGTGCCACAACGTCAGGGGACAGCGGATACAATGAGCAGTTCTTC. Translating gives CATTSGDSGYNEQFF.